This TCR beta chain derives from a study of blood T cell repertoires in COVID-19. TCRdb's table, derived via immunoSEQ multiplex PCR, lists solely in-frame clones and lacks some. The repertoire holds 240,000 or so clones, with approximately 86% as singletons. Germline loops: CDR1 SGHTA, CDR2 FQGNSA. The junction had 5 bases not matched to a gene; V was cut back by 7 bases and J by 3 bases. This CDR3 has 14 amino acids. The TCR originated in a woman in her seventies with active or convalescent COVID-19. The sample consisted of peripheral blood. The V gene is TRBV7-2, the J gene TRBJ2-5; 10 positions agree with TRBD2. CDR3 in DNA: TGTGCCAGCAAAGCGGGGGGGAAAAAAGAGACCCAGTACTTC. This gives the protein CASKAGGKKETQYF.